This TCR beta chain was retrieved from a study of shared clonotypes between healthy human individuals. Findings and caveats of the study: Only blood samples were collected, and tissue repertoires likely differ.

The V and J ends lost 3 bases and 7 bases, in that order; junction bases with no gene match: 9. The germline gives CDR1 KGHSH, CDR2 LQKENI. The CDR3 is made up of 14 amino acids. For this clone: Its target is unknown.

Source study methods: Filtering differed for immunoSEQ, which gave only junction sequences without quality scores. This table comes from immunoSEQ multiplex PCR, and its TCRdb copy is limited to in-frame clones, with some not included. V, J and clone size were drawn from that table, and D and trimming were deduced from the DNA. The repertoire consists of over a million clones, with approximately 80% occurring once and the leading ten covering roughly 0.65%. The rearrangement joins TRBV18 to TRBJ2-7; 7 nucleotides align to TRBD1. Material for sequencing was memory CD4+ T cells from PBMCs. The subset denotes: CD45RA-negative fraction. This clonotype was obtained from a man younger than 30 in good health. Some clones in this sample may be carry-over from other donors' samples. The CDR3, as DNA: TGTGCCAGCTCACCTGACAGGGTGAAAGGGGAGCAGTACTTC. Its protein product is CASSPDRVKGEQYF.